What follows are 10 T cell receptor beta chains derived from one specimen sequenced in a study of T-cell reconstitution after alpha-beta-depleted transplantation in children. Unique molecular identifiers were used in preparing the TCRbeta library. TCRdb re-called the PCR reads through MiXCR, storing one row per CDR3 protein. Of 200,000 to 250,000 distinct CDR3 sequences in the sample, roughly 26% were seen once. The sequenced sample was PBMCs, obtained before TCRalphabeta/CD19-depleted stem cell transplant. The receptors were sampled from a girl aged 2 to 10 with Fanconi anemia, due to receive a stem cell transplant.

The chain has TRBV20-1 and TRBJ1-1; no clear D gene. The CDR3 runs 14 residues. Germline-derived CDR1 and CDR2 are DFQATT and SNEGSKA (reference sequence). Trimming left V 1 base short and J 4 bases short, with 13 bases between. The CDR3 region has the DNA TGCAGTGCTAGAGGACTAGGGTGGGGCACTGAAGCTTTCTTT. Amino acid sequence: CSARGLGWGTEAFF.

The chain recombines TRBV5-1 with TRBJ2-3, with TRBD2 matching 9 bases. With V trimmed by 4 bases and J by 4 bases, 7 bases remained unmatched. CDR1 and CDR2 from the germline V gene are SGHRS and YFSETQ. The CDR3 has 15 residues. CDR3 loop: CASSLLAGQSDTQYF. The CDR3 DNA is TGCGCCAGCAGCCTGCTAGCGGGACAATCAGATACGCAGTATTTT.

V is TRBV2 and J is TRBJ1-6; D unresolved. CDR1 is SNHLY and CDR2 is FYNNEI in the germline V gene. V lost 6 bases to trimming and J lost 9 bases, with 9 bases between them. The CDR3 consists of 12 residues. The CDR3 loop is CASSFDSSPLHF. The CDR3 nucleotides are TGTGCCAGCAGCTTTGATAGTTCACCCCTCCACTTT. Variable domain in full (rest from reference TRBV2 and TRBJ1-6): EPEVTQTPSHQVTQMGQEVILRCVPISNHLYFYWYRQILGQKVEFLVSFYNNEISEKSEIFDDQFSVERPDGSNFTLKIRSTKLEDSAMYFCASSFDSSPLHFGNGTRLTVT.

CDR3 sequence (DNA): TGCAGTGCTAGGCCCGGACAGAGCACAGATACGCAGTATTTT. Translated: CSARPGQSTDTQYF. J is TRBJ2-3 and V is TRBV20-1; D perhaps matches TRBD1 (6 bases). The germline V and J ends were trimmed by 3 bases and 0 bases, with 10 bases remaining between them. The CDR3 has 14 amino acids. Germline lookup yields CDR1 DFQATT and CDR2 SNEGSKA (reference sequence).

This clonotype was found many times. This chain links TRBV29-1 with TRBJ2-3, with D possibly being TRBD1 (6 bases). CDR3 size: 14 residues. Germline values: CDR1 SQVTM, CDR2 ANQGSEA. V was clipped by 7 bases and J by 2 bases, with 16 bases between them. The CDR3 loop is CSEKRWGHTDTQYF. The DNA of the CDR3 is TGCAGCGAGAAGCGGTGGGGGCACACAGATACGCAGTATTTT.

This clonotype turned up a few times. The chain carries TRBV7-3 and TRBJ2-1; TRBD2 matches 9 bases. The junction had 10 bases not matched to a gene; V was cut back by 4 bases and J by 9 bases. Germline CDR1 SGHTA, CDR2 FQGTGA. The CDR3 is 15 amino acids. The CDR3 bases are TGTGCCAGCAGCTCGATAGCGGGAGCGAAGACTGAGCAGTTCTTC. Translation: CASSSIAGAKTEQFF.

The sample holds a few counts of this clonotype. The chain carries TRBV28 and TRBJ2-6, with a tentative D call TRBD2 (8 bases). Germline lookup yields CDR1 MDHEN and CDR2 SYDVKM. The V gene lost 6 bases and the J gene lost 0 bases, with 24 bases spanning the gap. The CDR3 sequence is 20 residues long. The CDR3 protein is CASRTTGGTARVSGANVLTF. Written as DNA, the CDR3 is TGTGCCAGCAGGACTACGGGGGGGACAGCCCGCGTCTCTGGGGCCAACGTCCTGACTTTC.

The chain is built from TRBV5-6 and TRBJ2-2; perhaps TRBD1 as D (5 bases). Trimming removed 2 bases at V and 4 bases at J, with 12 bases between. Germline CDR1 SGHDT, CDR2 YYEEEE. The CDR3 consists of 15 residues. CDR3 amino acids: CASSFTGTGTGELFF. The CDR3 bases are TGTGCCAGCAGCTTTACAGGAACGGGCACCGGGGAGCTGTTTTTT.

The chain employs TRBV27 and TRBJ2-7; D remains ambiguous. Deletions cut 2 bases from V and 7 bases from J, with 9 bases between. The CDR3 extends over 12 amino acids. Germline CDR1 and CDR2: MNHEY and SMNVEV (reference sequence). The CDR3 coding sequence is TGTGCCAGCAGTTTACCGGGCTTAGAGCAGTACTTC. Translation: CASSLPGLEQYF.

This clonotype was found once. The chain carries TRBV29-1 and TRBJ2-1; 13 bases are a match to TRBD2. Trimming took 2 bases from V and 6 from J; bases not matched to a gene: 7. This CDR3 comprises 16 residues. Per germline, CDR1 SQVTM and CDR2 ANQGSEA. The CDR3 is CSVETRGLAGANEQFF. The DNA of the CDR3 is TGCAGCGTTGAAACGCGAGGACTAGCGGGAGCCAATGAGCAGTTCTTC.